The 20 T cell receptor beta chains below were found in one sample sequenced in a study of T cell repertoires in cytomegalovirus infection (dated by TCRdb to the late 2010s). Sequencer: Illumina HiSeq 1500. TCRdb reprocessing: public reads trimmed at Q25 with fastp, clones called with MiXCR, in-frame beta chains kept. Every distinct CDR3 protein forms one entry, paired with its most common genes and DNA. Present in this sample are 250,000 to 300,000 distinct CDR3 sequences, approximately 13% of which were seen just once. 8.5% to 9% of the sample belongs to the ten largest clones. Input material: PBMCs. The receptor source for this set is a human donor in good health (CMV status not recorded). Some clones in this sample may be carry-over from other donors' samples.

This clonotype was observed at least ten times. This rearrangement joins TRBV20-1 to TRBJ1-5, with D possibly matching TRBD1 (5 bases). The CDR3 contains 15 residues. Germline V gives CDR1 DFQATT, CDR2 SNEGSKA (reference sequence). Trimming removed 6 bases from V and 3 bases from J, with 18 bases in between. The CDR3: CSAPPPGGNNQPQHF. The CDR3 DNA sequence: TGCAGTGCGCCCCCTCCGGGGGGGAACAATCAGCCCCAGCATTTT.

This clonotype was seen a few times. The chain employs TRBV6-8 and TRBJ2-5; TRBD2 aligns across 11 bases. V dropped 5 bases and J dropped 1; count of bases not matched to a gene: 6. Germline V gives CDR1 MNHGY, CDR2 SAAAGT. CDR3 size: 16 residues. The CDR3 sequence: CASSALAGGLQETQYF. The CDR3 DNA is TGTGCCAGCAGTGCATTAGCGGGAGGGCTCCAAGAGACCCAGTACTTC.

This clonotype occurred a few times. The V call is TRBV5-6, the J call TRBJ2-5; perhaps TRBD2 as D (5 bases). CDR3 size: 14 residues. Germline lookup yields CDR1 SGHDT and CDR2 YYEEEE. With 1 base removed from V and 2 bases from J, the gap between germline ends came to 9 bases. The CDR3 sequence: CASSLRRIQETQYF. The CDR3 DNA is TGTGCCAGCAGCTTGCGGAGGATACAAGAGACCCAGTACTTC.

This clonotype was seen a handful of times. The DNA of the CDR3 is TGTGCCAGCAGCCAAGAAGGTGCCCAGCATTTT. Translated, it gives CASSQEGAQHF. The genes are TRBV3-1 and TRBJ1-5; D not certain. Deletions cut 0 bases from V and 11 bases from J, with 5 bases between. Germline lookup yields CDR1 LGHDT and CDR2 YNNKEL (reference sequence). The CDR3 sequence is 11 residues long.

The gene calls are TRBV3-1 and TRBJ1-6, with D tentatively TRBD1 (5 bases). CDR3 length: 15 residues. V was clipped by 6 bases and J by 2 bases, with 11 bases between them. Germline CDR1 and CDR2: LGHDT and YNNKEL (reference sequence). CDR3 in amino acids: CASRQGFAYNSPLHF. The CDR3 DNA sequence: TGTGCCAGCAGGCAGGGTTTTGCCTATAATTCACCCCTCCACTTT. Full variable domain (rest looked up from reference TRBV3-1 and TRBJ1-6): DTAVSQTPKYLVTQMGNDKSIKCEQNLGHDTMYWYKQDSKKFLKIMFSYNNKELIINETVPNRFSPKSPDKAHLNLHINSLELGDSAVYFCASRQGFAYNSPLHFGNGTRLTVT.

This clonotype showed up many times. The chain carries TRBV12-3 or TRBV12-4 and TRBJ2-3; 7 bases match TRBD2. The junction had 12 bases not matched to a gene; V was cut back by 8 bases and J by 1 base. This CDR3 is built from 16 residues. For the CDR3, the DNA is TGTGCCAGCTTCCGTGCCCGGGGGGTGGGCACAGATACGCAGTATTTT. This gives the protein CASFRARGVGTDTQYF.

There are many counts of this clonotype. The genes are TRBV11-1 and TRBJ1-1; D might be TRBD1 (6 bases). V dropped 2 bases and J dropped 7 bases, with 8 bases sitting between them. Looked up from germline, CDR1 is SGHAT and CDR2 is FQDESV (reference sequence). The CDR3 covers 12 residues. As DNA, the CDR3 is TGTGCCAGCAGCTTAAAAGGGGGTGAAGCTTTCTTT. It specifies CASSLKGGEAFF.

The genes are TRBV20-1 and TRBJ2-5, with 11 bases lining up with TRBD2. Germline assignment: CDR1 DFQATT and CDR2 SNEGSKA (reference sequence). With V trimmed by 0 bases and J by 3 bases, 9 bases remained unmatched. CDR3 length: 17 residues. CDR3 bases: TGCAGTGCTAGAGATCTCGCTAGCGGGAGGAAGAAAGAGACCCAGTACTTC. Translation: CSARDLASGRKKETQYF.

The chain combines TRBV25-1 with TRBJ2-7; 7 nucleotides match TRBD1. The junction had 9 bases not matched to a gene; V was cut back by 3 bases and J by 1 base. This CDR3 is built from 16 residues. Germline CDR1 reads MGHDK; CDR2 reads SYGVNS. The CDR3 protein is CASSDSRDRFSYEQYF. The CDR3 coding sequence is TGTGCCAGCAGTGACTCCCGGGACAGATTTTCCTACGAGCAGTACTTC.

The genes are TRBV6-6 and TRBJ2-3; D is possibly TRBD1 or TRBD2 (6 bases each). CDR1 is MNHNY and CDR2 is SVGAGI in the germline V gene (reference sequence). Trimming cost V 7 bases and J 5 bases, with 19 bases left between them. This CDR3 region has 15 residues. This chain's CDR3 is CASTLIGGGGDTQYF. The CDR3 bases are TGTGCCAGCACCCTTATAGGGGGAGGAGGAGATACGCAGTATTTT.

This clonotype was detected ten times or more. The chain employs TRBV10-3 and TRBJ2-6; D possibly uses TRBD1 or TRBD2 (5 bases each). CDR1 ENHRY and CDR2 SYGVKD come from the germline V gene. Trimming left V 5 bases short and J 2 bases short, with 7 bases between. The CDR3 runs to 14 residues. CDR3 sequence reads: CAISMGAGANVLTF. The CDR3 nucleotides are TGTGCCATCAGTATGGGGGCTGGGGCCAACGTCCTGACTTTC.

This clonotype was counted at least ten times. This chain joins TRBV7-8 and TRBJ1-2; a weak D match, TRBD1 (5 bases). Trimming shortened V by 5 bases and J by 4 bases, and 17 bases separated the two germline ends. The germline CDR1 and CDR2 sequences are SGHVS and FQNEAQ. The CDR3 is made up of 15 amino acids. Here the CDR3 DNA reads TGTGCCAGCAGCACCGATTCCGGGGGATTCTATGGCTACACCTTC. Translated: CASSTDSGGFYGYTF.

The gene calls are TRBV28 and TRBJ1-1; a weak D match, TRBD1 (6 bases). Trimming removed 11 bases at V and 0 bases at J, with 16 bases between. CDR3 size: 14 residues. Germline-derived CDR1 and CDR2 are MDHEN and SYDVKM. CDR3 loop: CASYEGGVNTEAFF. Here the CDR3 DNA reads TGTGCCTCCTACGAAGGGGGAGTGAACACTGAAGCTTTCTTT. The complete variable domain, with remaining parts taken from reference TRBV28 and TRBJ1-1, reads DVKVTQSSRYLVKRTGEKVFLECVQDMDHENMFWYRQDPGLGLRLIYFSYDVKMKEKGDIPEGYSVSREKKERFSLILESASTNQTSMYLCASYEGGVNTEAFFGQGTRLTVV.

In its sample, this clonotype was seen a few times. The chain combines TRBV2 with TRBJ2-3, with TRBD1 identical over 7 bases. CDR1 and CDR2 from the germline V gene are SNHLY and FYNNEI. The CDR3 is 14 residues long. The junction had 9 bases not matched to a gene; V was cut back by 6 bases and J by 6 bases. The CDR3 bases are TGTGCCAGCAGGCAGACAGGGACGAGGGATACGCAGTATTTT. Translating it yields CASRQTGTRDTQYF.

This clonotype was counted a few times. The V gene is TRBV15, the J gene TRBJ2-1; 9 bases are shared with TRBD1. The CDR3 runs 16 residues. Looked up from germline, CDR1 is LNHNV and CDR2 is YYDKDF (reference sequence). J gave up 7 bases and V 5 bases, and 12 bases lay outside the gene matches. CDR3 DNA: TGTGCCACCAGCGGGATGGACAGGGGAAACGTGAATGAGCAGTTCTTC. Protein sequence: CATSGMDRGNVNEQFF.

CDR3 in DNA: TGTGCCAGCACCAACCTTCACAATGAGCAGTTCTTC. It specifies CASTNLHNEQFF. The rearrangement links TRBV25-1 to TRBJ2-1; D gene uncertain. The germline V gene encodes CDR1 MGHDK and CDR2 SYGVNS. The V gene lost 7 bases and the J gene lost 5 bases, with 9 bases spanning the gap. The length of the CDR3 is 12 residues.

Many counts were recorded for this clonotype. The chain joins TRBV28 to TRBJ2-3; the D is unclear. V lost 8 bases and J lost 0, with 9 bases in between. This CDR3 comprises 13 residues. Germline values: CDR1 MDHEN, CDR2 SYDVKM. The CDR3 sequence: CASARFSTDTQYF. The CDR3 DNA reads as TGTGCCAGCGCCAGGTTTAGCACAGATACGCAGTATTTT.

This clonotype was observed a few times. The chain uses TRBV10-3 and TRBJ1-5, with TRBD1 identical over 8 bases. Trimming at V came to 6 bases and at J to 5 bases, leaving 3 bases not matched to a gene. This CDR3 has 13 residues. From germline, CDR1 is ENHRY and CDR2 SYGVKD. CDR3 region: CAISGTGYQPQHF. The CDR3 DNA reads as TGTGCCATCAGCGGGACAGGTTATCAGCCCCAGCATTTT.

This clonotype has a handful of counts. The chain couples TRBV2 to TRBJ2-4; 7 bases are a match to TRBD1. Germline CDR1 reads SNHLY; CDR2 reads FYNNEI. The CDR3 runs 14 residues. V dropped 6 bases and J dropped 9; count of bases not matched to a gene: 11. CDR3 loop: CASSETGMSGIQYF. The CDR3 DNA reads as TGTGCCAGCAGCGAGACAGGGATGTCGGGCATTCAGTACTTC.

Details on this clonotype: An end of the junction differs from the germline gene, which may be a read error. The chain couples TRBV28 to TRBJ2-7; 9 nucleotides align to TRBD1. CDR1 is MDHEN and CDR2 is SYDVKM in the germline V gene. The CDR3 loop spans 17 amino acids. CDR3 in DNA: TGTGCCAGCAGTAACGGTCTACAGGGGGCGGCTACCTACGAGCGGTACTTC. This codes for CASSNGLQGAATYERYF.